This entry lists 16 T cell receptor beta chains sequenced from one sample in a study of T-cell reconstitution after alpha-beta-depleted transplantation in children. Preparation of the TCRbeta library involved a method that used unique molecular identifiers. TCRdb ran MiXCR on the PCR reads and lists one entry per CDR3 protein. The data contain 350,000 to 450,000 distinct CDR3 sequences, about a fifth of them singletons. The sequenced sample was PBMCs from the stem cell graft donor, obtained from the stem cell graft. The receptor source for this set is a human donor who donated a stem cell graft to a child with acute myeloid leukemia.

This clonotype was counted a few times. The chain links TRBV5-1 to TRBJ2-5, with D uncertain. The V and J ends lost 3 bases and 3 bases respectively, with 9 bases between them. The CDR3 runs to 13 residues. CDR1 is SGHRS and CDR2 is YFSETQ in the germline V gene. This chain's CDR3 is CASSSLDEETQYF. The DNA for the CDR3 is TGCGCCAGCAGCTCTTTAGACGAAGAGACCCAGTACTTC.

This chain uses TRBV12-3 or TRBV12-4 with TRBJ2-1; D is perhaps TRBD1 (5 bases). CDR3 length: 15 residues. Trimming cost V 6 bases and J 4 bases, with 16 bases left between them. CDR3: CASSASRQLYNEQFF. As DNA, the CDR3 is TGTGCCAGCAGCGCGAGTAGACAGCTTTACAATGAGCAGTTCTTC.

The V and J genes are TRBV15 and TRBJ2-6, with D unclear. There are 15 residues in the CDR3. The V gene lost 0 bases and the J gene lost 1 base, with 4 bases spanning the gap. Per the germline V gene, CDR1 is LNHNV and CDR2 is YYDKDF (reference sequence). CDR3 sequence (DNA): TGTGCCACCAGCAGAGAGTCGTCTGGGGCCAACGTCCTGACTTTC. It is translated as CATSRESSGANVLTF.

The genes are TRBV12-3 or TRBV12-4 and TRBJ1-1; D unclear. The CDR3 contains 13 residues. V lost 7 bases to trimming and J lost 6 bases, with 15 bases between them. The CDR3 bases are TGTGCCAGCATCTCTGAAGGGTTTCCTGAAGCTTTCTTT. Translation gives CASISEGFPEAFF.

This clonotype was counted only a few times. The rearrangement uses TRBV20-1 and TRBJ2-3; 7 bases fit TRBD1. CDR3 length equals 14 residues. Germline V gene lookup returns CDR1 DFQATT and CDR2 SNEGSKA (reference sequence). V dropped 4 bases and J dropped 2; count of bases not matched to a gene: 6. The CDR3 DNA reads TGCAGTGCTAAAAGGGGGCTCCTCACAGATACGCAGTATTTT. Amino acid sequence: CSAKRGLLTDTQYF.

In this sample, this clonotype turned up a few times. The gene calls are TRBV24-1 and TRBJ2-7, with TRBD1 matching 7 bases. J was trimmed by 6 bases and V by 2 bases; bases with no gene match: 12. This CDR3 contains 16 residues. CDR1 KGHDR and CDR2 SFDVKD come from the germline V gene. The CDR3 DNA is TGTGCCACCAGTGATTACAGGACAGGCCGGATTTCCGAGCAGTACTTC. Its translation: CATSDYRTGRISEQYF.

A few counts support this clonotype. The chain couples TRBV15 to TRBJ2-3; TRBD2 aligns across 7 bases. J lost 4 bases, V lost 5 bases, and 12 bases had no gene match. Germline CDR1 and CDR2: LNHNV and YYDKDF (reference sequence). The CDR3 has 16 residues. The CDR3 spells CATSPRVGGSADTQYF. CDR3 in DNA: TGTGCCACCAGCCCGAGGGTTGGCGGGAGTGCAGATACGCAGTATTTT.

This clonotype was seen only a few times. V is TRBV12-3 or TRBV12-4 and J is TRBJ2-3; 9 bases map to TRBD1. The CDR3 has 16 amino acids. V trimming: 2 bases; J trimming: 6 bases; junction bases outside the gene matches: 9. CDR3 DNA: TGTGCCAGCAGTTTAAGGGACAGGGATGTCATCGATACGCAGTATTTT. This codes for CASSLRDRDVIDTQYF.

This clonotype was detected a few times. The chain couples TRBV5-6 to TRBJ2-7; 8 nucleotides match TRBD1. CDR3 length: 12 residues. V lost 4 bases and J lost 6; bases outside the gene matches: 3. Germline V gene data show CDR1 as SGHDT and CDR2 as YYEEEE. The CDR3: CASSVDRVEQYF. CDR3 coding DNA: TGTGCCAGCAGCGTGGACAGGGTCGAGCAGTACTTC.

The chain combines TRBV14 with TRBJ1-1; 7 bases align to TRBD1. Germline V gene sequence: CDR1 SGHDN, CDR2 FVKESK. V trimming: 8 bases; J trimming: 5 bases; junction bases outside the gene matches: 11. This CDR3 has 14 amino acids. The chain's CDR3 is CASGKGGAKTEAFF. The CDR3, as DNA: TGTGCCAGCGGAAAAGGGGGCGCGAAGACTGAAGCTTTCTTT.

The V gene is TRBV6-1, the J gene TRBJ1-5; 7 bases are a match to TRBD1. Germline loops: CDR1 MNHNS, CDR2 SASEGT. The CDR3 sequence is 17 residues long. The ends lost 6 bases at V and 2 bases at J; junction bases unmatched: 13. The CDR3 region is CASSPRGSGVGNQPQHF. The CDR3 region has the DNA TGTGCCAGCAGCCCCAGGGGGTCAGGGGTGGGCAATCAGCCCCAGCATTTT.

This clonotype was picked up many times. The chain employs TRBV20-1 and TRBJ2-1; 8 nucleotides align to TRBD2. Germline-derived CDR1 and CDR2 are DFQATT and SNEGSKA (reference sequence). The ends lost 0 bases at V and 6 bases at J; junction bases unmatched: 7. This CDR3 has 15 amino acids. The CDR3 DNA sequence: TGCAGTGCTAGAGAATTACTAGCGGTGGGCAATGAGCAGTTCTTC. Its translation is CSARELLAVGNEQFF.

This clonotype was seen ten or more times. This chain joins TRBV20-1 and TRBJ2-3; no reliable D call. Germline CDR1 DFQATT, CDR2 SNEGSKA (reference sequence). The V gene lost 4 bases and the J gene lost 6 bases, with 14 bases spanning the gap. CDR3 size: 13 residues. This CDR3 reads CSANVRTTDTQYF. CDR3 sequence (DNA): TGCAGTGCTAATGTGCGGACCACGGATACGCAGTATTTT.

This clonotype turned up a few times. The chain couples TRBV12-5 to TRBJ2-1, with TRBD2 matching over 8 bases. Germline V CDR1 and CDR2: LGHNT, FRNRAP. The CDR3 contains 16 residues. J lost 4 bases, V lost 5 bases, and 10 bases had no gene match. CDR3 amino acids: CASGPGASGSYNEQFF. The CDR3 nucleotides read TGTGCTAGTGGTCCGGGGGCTAGCGGGTCGTACAATGAGCAGTTCTTC.

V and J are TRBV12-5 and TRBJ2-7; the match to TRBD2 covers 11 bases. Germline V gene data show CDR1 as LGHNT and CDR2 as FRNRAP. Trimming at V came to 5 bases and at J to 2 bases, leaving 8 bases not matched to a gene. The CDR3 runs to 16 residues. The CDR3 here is CASGGGTSGLPYEQYF. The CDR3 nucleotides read TGTGCTAGTGGTGGGGGGACTAGCGGCTTACCCTACGAGCAGTACTTC.

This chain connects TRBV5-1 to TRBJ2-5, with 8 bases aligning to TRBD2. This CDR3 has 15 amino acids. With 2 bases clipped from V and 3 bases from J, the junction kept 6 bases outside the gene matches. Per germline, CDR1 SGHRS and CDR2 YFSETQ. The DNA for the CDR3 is TGCGCCAGCAGCTTAGCGGGAGCGGGCAAAGAGACCCAGTACTTC. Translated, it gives CASSLAGAGKETQYF.